A selection of T cell receptor beta chains follows, all from one sample in a study of cytotoxic CD8 clonotypes in ibrutinib-treated CLL. Data came from immunoSEQ multiplex PCR; TCRdb stores just in-frame clones and leaves some out. This table holds about 89,000 clones, approximately 82% found once. Here the sequenced sample was PBMCs, taken after 12 months of ibrutinib treatment. All receptors come from a human donor with chronic lymphocytic leukemia. Both conserved end residues are part of each CDR3. D genes are given only for firm matches. Only part of the rows carry a size: once, few, many, or a class if the clone is expanded.

v_gene,j_gene,abundance,d_gene,CDR3nt,CDR3aa
TRBV19,TRBJ2-5,-,TRBD1,TGTGCCAGTAGTATAGCCCTCCCGGGACAGGGAGGTCGGGAGACCCAGTACTTC,CASSIALPGQGGRETQYF
TRBV9,TRBJ2-2,-,TRBD2,TGTGCCAGCAGCGTAGCATTGGGACTAGCAGGCGGGGAGCTGTTTTTT,CASSVALGLAGGELFF
TRBV5-1,TRBJ1-1,-,-,TGCGCCAGCAGCTTGGTTACGGGTGGCGCTGAAGCTTTCTTT,CASSLVTGGAEAFF
TRBV7-9,TRBJ2-1,-,-,TGTGCCAGCAGCTTAGTGGGGGGCTCCTACAATGAGCAGTTCTTC,CASSLVGGSYNEQFF
TRBV9,TRBJ2-7,-,-,TGTGCCAGCAGCCTCGGGCAGGGGTCGAACTACGAGCAGTACTTC,CASSLGQGSNYEQYF
TRBV7-2,TRBJ2-5,-,-,TGTGCCAGCAGCTTCAGGAGGTACCAAGAGACCCAGTACTTC,CASSFRRYQETQYF
TRBV19,TRBJ1-5,-,-,TGTGCCAGTAGTATTGGAAAGAATCAGCCCCAGCATTTT,CASSIGKNQPQHF
TRBV7-2,TRBJ2-1,-,-,TGTGCCAGCACCATCAGTGACTACAATGAGCAGTTCTTC,CASTISDYNEQFF
TRBV2,TRBJ2-5,-,-,TGTGCCAGCAGTCAACTCTTGGGCGGGACACACCAAGAGACCCAGTACTTC,CASSQLLGGTHQETQYF
TRBV4-2,TRBJ2-2,few,TRBD1,TGTGCCAGCAGCCGAGGGACAGGAGAAACCGGGGAGCTGTTTTTT,CASSRGTGETGELFF
TRBV12-5,TRBJ1-5,few,-,TGTGCTAGTGGTTCGGGACACACACCCCCCCAGCATTTT,CASGSGHTPPQHF
TRBV6-1,TRBJ2-7,-,-,TGTGCCAGCCTTGATCGGGGGATCTCCTACGAGCAGTACTTC,CASLDRGISYEQYF
TRBV20-1,TRBJ2-3,-,-,TGCAGTGCCGTAGGCACAGATGCGCAGTATTTT,CSAVGTDAQYF
TRBV29-1,TRBJ2-3,few,-,TGCAGCGTTGAGTCCAGGGCTCCAGATACGCAGTATTTT,CSVESRAPDTQYF
TRBV7-8,TRBJ2-5,-,TRBD2,TGTGCCAGCAGCTTAGGGGAGGGAAGGAGAGAGACCCAGTACTTC,CASSLGEGRRETQYF
TRBV5-1,TRBJ1-2,-,-,TGCGCCAGCAGCTTCGGGGAGAACTATGGCTACACCTTC,CASSFGENYGYTF
TRBV25-1,TRBJ1-6,-,-,TGTGCCAGCAGTGAATATTCGGCGGGGGCCCTCCACTTT,CASSEYSAGALHF
TRBV7-3,TRBJ2-2,-,-,TGTGCCAGCAGCCCTACGCGCGGCACCGGGGAGCTGTTTTTT,CASSPTRGTGELFF
TRBV9,TRBJ2-2,few,-,TGTGCCAGCAGCGAAGGCCAGGGTGCCGGGGAGCTGTTTTTT,CASSEGQGAGELFF
TRBV20-1,TRBJ2-5,-,-,TGCAGTGGGACGGCTCAAGAGACCCAGTACTTC,CSGTAQETQYF
TRBV2,TRBJ1-5,once,-,TGTGCCAGCAGAGGACAGTTAGATAGCAATCAGCCCCAGCATTTT,CASRGQLDSNQPQHF
TRBV5-1,TRBJ1-1,-,-,TGCGCCAGCAGCTTGTGGGGGCCGGACACTGAAGCTTTCTTT,CASSLWGPDTEAFF
TRBV30,TRBJ1-6,-,-,TGTGCCTGGAGTCTACCCTCGACTTCACCCCTCCACTTT,CAWSLPSTSPLHF
TRBV7-3,TRBJ2-1,-,TRBD1,TGTGCCAGCAGCTTCCGACAGGGCCCTTACAATGAGCAGTTCTTC,CASSFRQGPYNEQFF
TRBV7-9,TRBJ2-7,-,-,TGTGCCAGCAGCTTATCGCGCTCCTACGAGCAGTACTTC,CASSLSRSYEQYF
TRBV2,TRBJ2-1,-,-,TGTGCCAGCAGTGAAGCCCAGACCCCGTACAATGAGCAGTTCTTC,CASSEAQTPYNEQFF
TRBV7-9,TRBJ2-5,-,-,TGTGCCAGCAGCTTAGGAGGGTACCAAGAGACCCAGTACTTC,CASSLGGYQETQYF
TRBV10-2,TRBJ2-2,-,-,TGCGCCAGCACCGACGGGACACCGAACACCGGGGAGCTGTTTTTT,CASTDGTPNTGELFF
TRBV7-2,TRBJ2-5,-,-,TGTGCCAGCAGCTTTACTAGAGGCCAAGAGACCCAGTACTTC,CASSFTRGQETQYF
TRBV7-9,TRBJ2-2,-,-,TGTGCCAGCGGATCCCCGGCAGGAGAGCTGTTTTTT,CASGSPAGELFF
TRBV10-3,TRBJ2-6,-,-,TGTGCCATCAGTGAAACCCAGGCCAACGTCCTGACTTTC,CAISETQANVLTF